This T cell receptor beta chain was captured by sequencing in a study of PD-L1 blockade in urothelial cancer. About the study: Patients' histories included 0 to 3 prior chemotherapy regimens. Reported median T cell count for blood samples was about 150,000.

This CDR3 spans 15 amino acids. Germline V gene data show CDR1 as MNHNS and CDR2 as SASEGT. Repertoires were generated with immunoSEQ multiplex PCR, while TCRdb's copy carries only in-frame clones and drops some. The sample consists of fewer than 35,000 clones, 80% of them appearing once. As for this clone: Its target is unknown. One junction end disagrees with the germline gene, perhaps due to a read error.

Study-level results: It was durable-benefit patients whose tumor-associated blood clones expanded more at 3 weeks.

The sequencing used PBMCs, collected around atezolizumab (anti-PD-L1) treatment. The chain carries TRBV6-1 and TRBJ2-5; 7 bases line up with TRBD2. The TCR comes from a man in his fifties with urothelial cancer. As DNA, the CDR3 is TGTGCCAGCTCCAACTCAGCGGGGAGCCAAGGGACCCAGTACTTC. The encoded protein is CASSNSAGSQGTQYF.